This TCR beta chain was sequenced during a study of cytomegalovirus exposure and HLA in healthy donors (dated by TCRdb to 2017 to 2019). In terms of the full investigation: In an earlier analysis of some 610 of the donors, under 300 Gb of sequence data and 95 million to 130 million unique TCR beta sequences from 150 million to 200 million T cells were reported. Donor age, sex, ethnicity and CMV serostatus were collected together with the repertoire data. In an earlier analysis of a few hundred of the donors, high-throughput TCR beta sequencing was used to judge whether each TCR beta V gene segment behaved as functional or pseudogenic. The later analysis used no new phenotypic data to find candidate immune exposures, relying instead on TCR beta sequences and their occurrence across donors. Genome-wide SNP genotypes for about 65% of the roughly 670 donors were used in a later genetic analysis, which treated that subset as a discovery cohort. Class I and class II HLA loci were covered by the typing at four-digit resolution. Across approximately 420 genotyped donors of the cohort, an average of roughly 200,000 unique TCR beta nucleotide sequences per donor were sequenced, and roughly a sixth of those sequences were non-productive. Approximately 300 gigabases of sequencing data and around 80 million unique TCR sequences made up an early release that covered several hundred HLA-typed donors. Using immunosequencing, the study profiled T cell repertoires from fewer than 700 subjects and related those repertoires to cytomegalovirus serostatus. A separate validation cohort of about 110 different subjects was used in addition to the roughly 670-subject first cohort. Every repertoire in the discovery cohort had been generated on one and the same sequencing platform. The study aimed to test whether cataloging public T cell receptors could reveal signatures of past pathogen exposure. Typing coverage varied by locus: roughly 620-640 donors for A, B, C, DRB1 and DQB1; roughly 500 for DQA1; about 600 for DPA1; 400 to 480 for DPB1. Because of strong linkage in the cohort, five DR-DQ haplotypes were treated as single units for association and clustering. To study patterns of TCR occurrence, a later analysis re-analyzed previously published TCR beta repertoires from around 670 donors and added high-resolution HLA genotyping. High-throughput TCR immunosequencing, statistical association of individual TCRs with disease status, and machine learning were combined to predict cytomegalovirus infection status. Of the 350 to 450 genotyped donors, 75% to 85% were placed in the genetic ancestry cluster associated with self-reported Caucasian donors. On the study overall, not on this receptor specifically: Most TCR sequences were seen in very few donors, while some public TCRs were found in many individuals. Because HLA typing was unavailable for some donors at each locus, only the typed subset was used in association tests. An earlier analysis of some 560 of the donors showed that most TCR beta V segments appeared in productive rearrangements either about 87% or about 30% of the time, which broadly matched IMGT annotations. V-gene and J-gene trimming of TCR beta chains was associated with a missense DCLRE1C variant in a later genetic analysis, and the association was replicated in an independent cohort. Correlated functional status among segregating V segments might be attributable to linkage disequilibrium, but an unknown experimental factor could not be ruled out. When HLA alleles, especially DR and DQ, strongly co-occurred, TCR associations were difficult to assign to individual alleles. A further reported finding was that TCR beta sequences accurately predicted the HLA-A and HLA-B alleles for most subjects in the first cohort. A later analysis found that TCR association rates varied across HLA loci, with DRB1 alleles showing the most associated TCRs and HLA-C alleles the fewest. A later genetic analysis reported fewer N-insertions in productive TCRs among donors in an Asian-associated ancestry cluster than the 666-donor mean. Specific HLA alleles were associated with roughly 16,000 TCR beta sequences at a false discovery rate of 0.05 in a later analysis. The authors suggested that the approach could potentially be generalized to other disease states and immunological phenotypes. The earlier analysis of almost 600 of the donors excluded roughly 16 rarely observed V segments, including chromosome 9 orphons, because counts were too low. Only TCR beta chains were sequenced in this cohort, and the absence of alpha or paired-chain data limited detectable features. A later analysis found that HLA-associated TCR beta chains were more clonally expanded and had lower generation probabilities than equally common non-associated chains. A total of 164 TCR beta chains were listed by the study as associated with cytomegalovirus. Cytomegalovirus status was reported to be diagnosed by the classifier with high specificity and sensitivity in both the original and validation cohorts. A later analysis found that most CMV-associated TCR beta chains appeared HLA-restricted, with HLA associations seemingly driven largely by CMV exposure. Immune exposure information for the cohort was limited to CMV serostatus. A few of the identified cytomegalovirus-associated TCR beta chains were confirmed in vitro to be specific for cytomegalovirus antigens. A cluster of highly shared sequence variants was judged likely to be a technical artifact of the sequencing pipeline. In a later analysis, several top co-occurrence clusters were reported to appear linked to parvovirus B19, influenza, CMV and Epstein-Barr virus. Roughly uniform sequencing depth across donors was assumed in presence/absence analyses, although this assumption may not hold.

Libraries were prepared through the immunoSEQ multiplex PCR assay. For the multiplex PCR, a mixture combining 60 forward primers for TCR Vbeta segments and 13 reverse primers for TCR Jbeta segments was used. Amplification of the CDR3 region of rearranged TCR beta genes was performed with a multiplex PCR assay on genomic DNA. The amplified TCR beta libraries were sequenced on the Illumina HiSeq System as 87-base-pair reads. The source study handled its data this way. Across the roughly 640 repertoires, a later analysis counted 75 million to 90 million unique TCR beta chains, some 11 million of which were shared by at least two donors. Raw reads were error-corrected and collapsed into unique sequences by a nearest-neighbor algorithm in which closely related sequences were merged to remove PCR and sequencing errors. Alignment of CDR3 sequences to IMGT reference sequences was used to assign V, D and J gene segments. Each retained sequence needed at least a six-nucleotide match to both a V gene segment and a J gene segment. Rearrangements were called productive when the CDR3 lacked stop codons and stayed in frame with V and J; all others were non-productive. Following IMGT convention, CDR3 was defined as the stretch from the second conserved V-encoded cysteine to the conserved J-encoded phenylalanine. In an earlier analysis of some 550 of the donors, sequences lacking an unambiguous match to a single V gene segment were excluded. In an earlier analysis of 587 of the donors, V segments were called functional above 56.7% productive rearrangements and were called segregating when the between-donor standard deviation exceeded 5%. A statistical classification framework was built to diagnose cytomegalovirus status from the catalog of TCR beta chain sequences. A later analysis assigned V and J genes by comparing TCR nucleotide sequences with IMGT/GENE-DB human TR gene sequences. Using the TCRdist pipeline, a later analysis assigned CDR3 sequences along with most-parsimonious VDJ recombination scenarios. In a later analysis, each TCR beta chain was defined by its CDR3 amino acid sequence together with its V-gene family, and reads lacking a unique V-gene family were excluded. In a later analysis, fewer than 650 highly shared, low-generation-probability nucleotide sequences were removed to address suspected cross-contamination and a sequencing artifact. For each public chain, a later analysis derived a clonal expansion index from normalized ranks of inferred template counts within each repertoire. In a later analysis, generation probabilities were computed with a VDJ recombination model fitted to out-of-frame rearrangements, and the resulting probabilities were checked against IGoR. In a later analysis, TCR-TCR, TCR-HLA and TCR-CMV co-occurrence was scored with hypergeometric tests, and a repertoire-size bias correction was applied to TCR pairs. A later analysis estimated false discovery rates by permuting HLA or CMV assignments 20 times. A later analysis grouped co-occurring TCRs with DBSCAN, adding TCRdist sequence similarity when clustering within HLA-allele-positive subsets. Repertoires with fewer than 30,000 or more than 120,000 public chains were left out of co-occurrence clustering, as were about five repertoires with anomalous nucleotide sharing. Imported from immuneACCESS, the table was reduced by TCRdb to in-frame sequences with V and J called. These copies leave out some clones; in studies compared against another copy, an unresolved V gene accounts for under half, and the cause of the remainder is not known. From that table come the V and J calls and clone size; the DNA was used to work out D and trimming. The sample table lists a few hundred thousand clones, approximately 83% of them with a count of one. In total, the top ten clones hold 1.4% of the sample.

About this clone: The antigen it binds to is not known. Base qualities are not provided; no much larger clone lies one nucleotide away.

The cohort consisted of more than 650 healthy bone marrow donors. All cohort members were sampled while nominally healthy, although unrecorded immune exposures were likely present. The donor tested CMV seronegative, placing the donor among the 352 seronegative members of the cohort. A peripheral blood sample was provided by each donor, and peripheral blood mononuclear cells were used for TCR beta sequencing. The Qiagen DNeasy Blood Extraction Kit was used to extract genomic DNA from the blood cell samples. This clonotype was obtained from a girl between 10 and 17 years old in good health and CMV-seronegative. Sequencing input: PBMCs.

In nucleotide form, the sequence is TGTGCCAGCAGGCGTTCTCAACCGCCCCAGCATTTT. Its protein reads: CASRRSQPPQHF. The rearrangement combines TRBV2 with TRBJ1-5, with no confidently assigned D gene. The CDR3 goes from the cysteine to the phenylalanine over 12 residues. The DNA shown is the 36-base CDR3, in frame from base 1. The germline V gene sets CDR1 to SNHLY and CDR2 to FYNNEI. Trimming costs V 6 bases and J 9 bases, and their ends lie 12 bases apart.